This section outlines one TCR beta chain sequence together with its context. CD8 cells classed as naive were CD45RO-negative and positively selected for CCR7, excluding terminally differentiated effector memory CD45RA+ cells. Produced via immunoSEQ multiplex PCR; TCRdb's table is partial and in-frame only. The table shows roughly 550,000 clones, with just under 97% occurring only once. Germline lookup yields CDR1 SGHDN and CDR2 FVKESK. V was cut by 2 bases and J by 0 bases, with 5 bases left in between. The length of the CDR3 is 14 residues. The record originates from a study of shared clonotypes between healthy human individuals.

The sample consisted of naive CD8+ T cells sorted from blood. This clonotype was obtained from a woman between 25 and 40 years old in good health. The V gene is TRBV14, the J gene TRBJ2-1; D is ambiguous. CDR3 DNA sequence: TGTGCCAGCAGCCAACCGAGCTCCTACAATGAGCAGTTCTTC. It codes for CASSQPSSYNEQFF.